The clone carrying this T cell receptor (beta chain) has more than one count but fewer than ten. Sample time point: sample taken at primary tumor resection. From tumor, nontumor lung or frozen PBMC, whole RNA was taken unsorted for sequencing. A unique molecular identifier was attached to every TCR cDNA molecule. One entry per CDR3 protein, called by TCRdb with MiXCR from the 5' RACE reads. The sample yields some 70,000 distinct CDR3 sequences, less than 15% seen once. The data belong to a study of spatial heterogeneity in lung cancer. Overall study: Detection consistently captured more beta-chain sequences than alpha-chain sequences.

V was trimmed by 3 bases and J by 6 bases, leaving 3 bases between them. The CDR3 covers 11 residues. Germline assignment: CDR1 SGHTA and CDR2 FQGNSA. The clonotype originates from a male donor with early-stage non-small cell lung cancer. The sample here was PBMCs, taken at surgery. The J gene is TRBJ2-1, the V gene TRBV7-2; no definite D call. The CDR3 coding sequence is TGTGCCAGCAGCTTTATCAATGAGCAGTTCTTC. It yields the protein CASSFINEQFF.